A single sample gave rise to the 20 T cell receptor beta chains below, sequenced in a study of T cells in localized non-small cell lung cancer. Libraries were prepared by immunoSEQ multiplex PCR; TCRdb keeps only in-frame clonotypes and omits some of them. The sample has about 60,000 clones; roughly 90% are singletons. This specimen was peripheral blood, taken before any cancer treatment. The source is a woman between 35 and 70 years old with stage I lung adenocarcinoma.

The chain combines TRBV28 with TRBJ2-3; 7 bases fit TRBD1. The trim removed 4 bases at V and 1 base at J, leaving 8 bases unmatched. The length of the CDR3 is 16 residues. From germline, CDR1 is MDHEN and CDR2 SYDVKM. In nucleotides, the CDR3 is TGTGCCAGCAGTTCACCGGGACAGCGCCGCACAGATACGCAGTATTTT. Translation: CASSSPGQRRTDTQYF.

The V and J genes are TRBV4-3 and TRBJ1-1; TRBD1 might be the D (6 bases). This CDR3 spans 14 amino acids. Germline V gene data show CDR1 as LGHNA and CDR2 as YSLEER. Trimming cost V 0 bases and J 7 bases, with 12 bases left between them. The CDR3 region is CASSQDVGGSEAFF. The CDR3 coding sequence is TGCGCCAGCAGCCAAGATGTGGGGGGCAGTGAAGCTTTCTTT.

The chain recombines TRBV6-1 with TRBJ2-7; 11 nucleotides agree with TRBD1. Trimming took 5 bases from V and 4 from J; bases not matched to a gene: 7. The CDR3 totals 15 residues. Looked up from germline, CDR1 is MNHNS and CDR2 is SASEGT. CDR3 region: CASSPWTGGKYEQYF. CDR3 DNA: TGTGCCAGCAGTCCGTGGACAGGGGGCAAGTACGAGCAGTACTTC.

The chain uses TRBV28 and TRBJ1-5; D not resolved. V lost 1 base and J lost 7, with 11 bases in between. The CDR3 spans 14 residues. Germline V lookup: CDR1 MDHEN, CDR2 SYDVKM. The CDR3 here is CASSLSVARQPQHF. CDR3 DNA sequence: TGTGCCAGCAGTTTATCAGTAGCTCGGCAGCCCCAGCATTTT.

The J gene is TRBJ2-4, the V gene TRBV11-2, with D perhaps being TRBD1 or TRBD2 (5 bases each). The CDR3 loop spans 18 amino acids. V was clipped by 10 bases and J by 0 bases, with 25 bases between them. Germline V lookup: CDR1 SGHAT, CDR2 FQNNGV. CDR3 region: CATKQGFGAREAKNIQYF. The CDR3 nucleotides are TGTGCCACCAAGCAGGGTTTTGGGGCCCGGGAAGCCAAAAACATTCAGTACTTC.

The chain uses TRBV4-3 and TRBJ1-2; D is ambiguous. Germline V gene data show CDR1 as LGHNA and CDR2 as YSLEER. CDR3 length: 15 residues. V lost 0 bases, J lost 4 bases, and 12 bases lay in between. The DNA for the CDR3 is TGCGCCAGCAGCCAAGAAGTAGAGGGATCCTATGGCTACACCTTC. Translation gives CASSQEVEGSYGYTF.

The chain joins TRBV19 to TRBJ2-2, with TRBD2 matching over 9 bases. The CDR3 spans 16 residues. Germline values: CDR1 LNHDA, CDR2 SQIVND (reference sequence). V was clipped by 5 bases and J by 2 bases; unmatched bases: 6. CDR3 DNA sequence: TGTGCCAGTAGTCCGTGGACTAGCGTTAACACCGGGGAGCTGTTTTTT. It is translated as CASSPWTSVNTGELFF.

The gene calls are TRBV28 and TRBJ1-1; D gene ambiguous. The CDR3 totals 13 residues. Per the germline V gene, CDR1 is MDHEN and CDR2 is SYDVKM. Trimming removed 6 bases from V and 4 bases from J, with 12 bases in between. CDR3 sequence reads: CASRAPEGTEAFF. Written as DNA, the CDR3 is TGTGCCAGCAGAGCCCCAGAAGGCACTGAAGCTTTCTTT.

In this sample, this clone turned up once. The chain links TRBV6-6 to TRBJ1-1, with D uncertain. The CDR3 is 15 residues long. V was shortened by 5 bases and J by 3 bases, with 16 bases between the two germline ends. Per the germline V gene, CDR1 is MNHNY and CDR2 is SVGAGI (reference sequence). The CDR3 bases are TGTGCCAGCAGTCCCAGGTCCCAACTCGACACTGAAGCTTTCTTT. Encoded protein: CASSPRSQLDTEAFF.

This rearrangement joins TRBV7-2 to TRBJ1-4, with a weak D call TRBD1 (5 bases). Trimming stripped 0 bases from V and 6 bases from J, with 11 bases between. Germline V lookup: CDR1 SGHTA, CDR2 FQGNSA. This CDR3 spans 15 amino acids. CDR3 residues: CASSLAGGAYEKLFF. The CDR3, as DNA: TGTGCCAGCAGCTTAGCGGGTGGGGCGTATGAAAAACTGTTTTTT. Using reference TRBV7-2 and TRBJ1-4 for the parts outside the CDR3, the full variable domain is GAGVSQSPSNKVTEKGKDVELRCDPISGHTALYWYRQSLGQGLEFLIYFQGNSAPDKSGLPSDRFSAERTGGSVSTLTIQRTQQEDSAVYLCASSLAGGAYEKLFFGSGTQLSVL.

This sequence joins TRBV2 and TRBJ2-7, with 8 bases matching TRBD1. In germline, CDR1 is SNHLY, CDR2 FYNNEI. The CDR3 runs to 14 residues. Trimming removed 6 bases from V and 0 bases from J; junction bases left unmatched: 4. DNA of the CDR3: TGTGCCAGCAGCGGACAGGGAAGCTCCTACGAGCAGTACTTC. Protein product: CASSGQGSSYEQYF.

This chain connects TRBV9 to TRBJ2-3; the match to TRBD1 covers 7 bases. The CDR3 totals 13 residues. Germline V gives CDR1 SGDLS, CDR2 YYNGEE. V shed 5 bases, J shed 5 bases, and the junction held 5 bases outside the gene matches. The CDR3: CASRRQGEDTQYF. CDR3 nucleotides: TGTGCCAGCAGACGACAGGGAGAAGATACGCAGTATTTT.

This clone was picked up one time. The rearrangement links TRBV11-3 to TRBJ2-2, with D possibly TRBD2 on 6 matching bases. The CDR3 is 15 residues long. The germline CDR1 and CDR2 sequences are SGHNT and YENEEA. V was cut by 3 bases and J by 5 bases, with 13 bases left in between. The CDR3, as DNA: TGTGCCAGCAGCTTGGAGGGAGTAGGAACCGGGGAGCTGTTTTTT. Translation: CASSLEGVGTGELFF.

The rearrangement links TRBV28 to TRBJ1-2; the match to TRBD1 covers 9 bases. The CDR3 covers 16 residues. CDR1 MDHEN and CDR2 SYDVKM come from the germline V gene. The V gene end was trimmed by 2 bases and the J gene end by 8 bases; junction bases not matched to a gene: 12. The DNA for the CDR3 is TGTGCCAGCAGTTTAATTGGGGGACAGGGTGGGATGGGCTACACCTTC. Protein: CASSLIGGQGGMGYTF.

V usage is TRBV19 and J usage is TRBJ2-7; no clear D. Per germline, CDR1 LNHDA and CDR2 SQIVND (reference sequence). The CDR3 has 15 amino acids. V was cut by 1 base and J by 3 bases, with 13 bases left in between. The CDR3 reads CASSIGVDLSYEQYF. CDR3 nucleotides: TGTGCCAGTAGTATAGGGGTCGACTTAAGCTACGAGCAGTACTTC.

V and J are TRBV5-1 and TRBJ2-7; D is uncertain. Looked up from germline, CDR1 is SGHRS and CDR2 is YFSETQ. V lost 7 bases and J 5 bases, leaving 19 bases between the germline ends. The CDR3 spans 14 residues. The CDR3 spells CASSDNFSVNEQYF. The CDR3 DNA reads TGCGCCAGCTCCGACAATTTTTCTGTGAACGAGCAGTACTTC.

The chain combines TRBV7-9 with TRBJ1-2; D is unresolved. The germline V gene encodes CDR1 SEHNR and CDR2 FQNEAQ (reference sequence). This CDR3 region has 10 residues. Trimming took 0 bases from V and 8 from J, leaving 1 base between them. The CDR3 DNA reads TGTGCCAGCAGCTTAGCCGGCTACACCTTC. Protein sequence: CASSLAGYTF.

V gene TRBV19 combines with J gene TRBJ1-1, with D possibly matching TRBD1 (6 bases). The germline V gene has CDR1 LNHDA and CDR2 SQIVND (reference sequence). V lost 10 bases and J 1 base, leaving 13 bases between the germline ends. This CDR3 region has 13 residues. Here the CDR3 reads CATTDRTNTEAFF. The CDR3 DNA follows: TGTGCCACCACGGACAGAACGAACACTGAAGCTTTCTTT.

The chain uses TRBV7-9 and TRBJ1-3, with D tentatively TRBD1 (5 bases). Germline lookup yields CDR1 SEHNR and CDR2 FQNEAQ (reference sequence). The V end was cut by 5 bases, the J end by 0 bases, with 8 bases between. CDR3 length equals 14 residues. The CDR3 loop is CASSGGSSGNTIYF. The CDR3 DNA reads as TGTGCCAGCAGCGGGGGGTCCTCTGGAAACACCATATATTTT.

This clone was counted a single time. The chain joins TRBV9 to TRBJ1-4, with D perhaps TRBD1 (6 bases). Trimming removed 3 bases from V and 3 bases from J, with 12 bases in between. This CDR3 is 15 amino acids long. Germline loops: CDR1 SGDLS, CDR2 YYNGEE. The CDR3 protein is CASSAWDTANEKLFF. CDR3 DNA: TGTGCCAGCAGCGCATGGGACACTGCTAATGAAAAACTGTTTTTT.